This passage covers 12 T cell receptor beta chains from one sample sequenced in a study of T cell repertoires in cytomegalovirus infection. Their antigens remain unidentified. Each CDR3 protein is one row after TCRdb ran MiXCR on the reads. The data show some 590,000 distinct CDR3 sequences, with approximately 40% seen just once and 48% held by the top ten. The sequencing used cultured PBMCs, collected from culture after CMV antigen stimulation. These receptor sequences come from a human donor in good health (CMV status not recorded). Some clones in this sample may be carry-over from other donors' samples.

J is TRBJ1-2 and V is TRBV7-2; D perhaps matches TRBD1 (6 bases). The germline V gene encodes CDR1 SGHTA and CDR2 FQGNSA. V shed 3 bases and J shed 6 bases, with 14 bases lying between them. This CDR3 spans 14 amino acids. CDR3 DNA: TGTGCCAGCAGCTTGCTACAGGGAGCTGATGGCTACACCTTC. It specifies CASSLLQGADGYTF.

The table lists this clonotype with a count of one. CDR3 amino acids: CASSQDGTAMFSNQPQHF. CDR3 nucleotide sequence: TGCGCCAGCAGCCAAGATGGAACAGCGATGTTTAGCAATCAGCCCCAGCATTTT. The chain uses TRBV4-1 and TRBJ1-5; D is uncertain. Germline V gene lookup returns CDR1 MGHRA and CDR2 YSYEKL. V lost 0 bases and J lost 0, with 15 bases in between. This CDR3 has 18 amino acids.

This clonotype was observed once. The chain employs TRBV4-2 and TRBJ2-2; D unclear. This CDR3 has 14 residues. Germline-derived CDR1 and CDR2 are LGHNA and YNFKEQ. V shed 0 bases and J shed 4 bases, with 6 bases lying between them. CDR3 nucleotide sequence: TGTGCCAGCAGCCAAGATCCCGTCACCGGGGAGCTGTTTTTT. Protein sequence: CASSQDPVTGELFF.

Only a few counts were recorded for this clonotype. One end of the junction fails to match germline, which may point to a read error. The chain uses TRBV2 and TRBJ1-1; the D gene is possibly TRBD1 (5 bases). CDR3 length equals 13 residues. The V gene's germline CDR1 is SNHLY and CDR2 FYNNEI. The CDR3 here is CASRGGTVDRRAF. DNA of the CDR3: TGTGCCAGCAGGGGGGGAACCGTAGACCGGAGGGCCTTT.

This clonotype has just a few counts. This chain connects TRBV7-9 to TRBJ2-7; 11 nucleotides align to TRBD1. This CDR3 spans 15 amino acids. V trimming: 5 bases; J trimming: 7 bases; junction bases outside the gene matches: 10. Germline lookup yields CDR1 SEHNR and CDR2 FQNEAQ (reference sequence). The CDR3 spells CASSPPDRGLGEQYF. The CDR3 region has the DNA TGTGCCAGCAGCCCCCCGGACAGGGGGCTGGGGGAGCAGTACTTC.

This chain connects TRBV12-3 or TRBV12-4 to TRBJ2-7, with D unclear. This CDR3 region has 14 residues. The V gene lost 3 bases and the J gene lost 0 bases, with 9 bases spanning the gap. The CDR3 DNA sequence: TGTGCCAGCAGTTTTGCGGCGAACTCCTACGAGCAGTACTTC. It yields the protein CASSFAANSYEQYF.

This chain connects TRBV6-6 to TRBJ2-1; 7 bases align to TRBD2. Trimming took 4 bases from V and 0 from J; bases not matched to a gene: 9. This CDR3 region has 17 residues. Germline loops: CDR1 MNHNY, CDR2 SVGAGI (reference sequence). CDR3 nucleotides: TGTGCCAGCAGTTCAGTTTTTGGCGGGAGCTCCTACAATGAGCAGTTCTTC. Protein product: CASSSVFGGSSYNEQFF.

In its sample, this clonotype was seen a few times. V usage is TRBV5-1 and J usage is TRBJ2-3; 7 bases align to TRBD2. Germline CDR1 reads SGHRS; CDR2 reads YFSETQ. V gave up 4 bases and J gave up 2 bases; unmatched junction bases: 13. The CDR3 has 17 amino acids. CDR3: CASSAQSSGGLTDTQYF. For the CDR3, the DNA is TGCGCCAGCAGCGCTCAGTCTAGCGGCGGACTCACAGATACGCAGTATTTT.

The genes are TRBV7-2 and TRBJ1-6; 8 bases map to TRBD1. Unmatched junction bases numbered 3, after V lost 1 base and J lost 7 bases. Germline loops: CDR1 SGHTA, CDR2 FQGNSA. This CDR3 is built from 15 residues. CDR3 region: CASSLVQGANSPLHF. The DNA of the CDR3 is TGTGCCAGCAGCTTAGTCCAGGGGGCCAATTCACCCCTCCACTTT.

This clonotype came up a few times. The chain uses TRBV6-5 and TRBJ2-7; TRBD2 aligns across 10 bases. The CDR3 extends over 17 amino acids. Germline trimming cut 5 bases from V and 2 bases from J; bases unmatched to any gene: 12. Per germline, CDR1 MNHEY and CDR2 SVGAGI. The CDR3 reads CASSHRTTSGVPYEQYF. In DNA, the CDR3 is TGTGCCAGCAGTCACAGAACCACTAGCGGGGTACCCTACGAGCAGTACTTC.

This clonotype has only a few counts. The J gene is TRBJ2-1, the V gene TRBV7-2; D gene unclear. The CDR3 spans 14 residues. Germline-derived CDR1 and CDR2 are SGHTA and FQGNSA. Trimming pared 3 bases from V and 2 bases from J, leaving 8 bases between. For the CDR3, the DNA is TGTGCCAGCAGCTTCTCTGTAGCCTACAATGAGCAGTTCTTC. As protein: CASSFSVAYNEQFF.

This clonotype came up many times. J is TRBJ1-2 and V is TRBV7-2, with D perhaps TRBD1 (6 bases). Looked up from germline, CDR1 is SGHTA and CDR2 is FQGNSA. V was cut by 8 bases and J by 8 bases, with 24 bases left in between. The CDR3 covers 15 residues. The CDR3: CASSRVSQGGDGYTF. The CDR3 nucleotides are TGTGCCAGCTCCAGGGTATCTCAAGGGGGGGACGGCTACACCTTC.